The following is a TCR beta chain sequence with its context. Its antigen is currently not known. No per-base quality is available; no much larger clone lies one base away. This sample was taken from a study of blood T cells in healthy people across ages (dated by TCRdb to between 2014 and 2017). As for the study more broadly: In model experiments, template switching captured roughly one uniquely barcoded TCR beta cDNA molecule for every two T cells. Using deep sequencing normalized with unique cDNA molecular identifiers, the study measured how TCR beta repertoire diversity changes with age. The donors were divided into four age groups: young (average around 16 years), middle-aged (approximately 42), aged (roughly 66) and long-lived (around 87). To avoid experimental bias, donors of different ages were distributed randomly across sequencing lanes. For two donors (one aged 18 to 29 and one aged 80 or older), the study analyzed two additional independent replicas of 1 million unique cDNA reads from the same blood draw.

The roughly 37 donors, aged roughly 6 to 100 years, were systemically healthy Caucasian individuals from Russia. Around 10 milliliters of peripheral blood were collected from each donor into EDTA-treated Vacutainer tubes. Ficoll-Paque density-gradient centrifugation was used to isolate PBMCs, with at least 6 million obtained per sample. Total RNA, at least 5.5 micrograms per sample, was extracted from PBMCs with Trizol reagent. The percentages of naive CD45RAhigh/CD27high T cells were determined by flow cytometry on a PBMC aliquot from every donor. CDR3 length: 15 amino acids, cysteine to phenylalanine. The entry retains the CDR3 DNA only, 45 bases that are in frame from base 1. Germline trimming amounts to 5 bases on V and 9 bases on J, with 15 as the count of junction bases outside the gene matches. From the germline V gene (reference sequence), CDR1 is DFQATT and CDR2 is SNEGSKA. Broader findings and caveats from the paper: Compared with the aged group, the long-lived group had more naive CD4+ T cells, fewer expanded clones and increased TCR diversity, a pattern suggesting age selection. Estimates of total diversity from one million sequenced T cells were regarded as lower bounds and underestimates. Because profiling used bulk unsorted PBMCs, naive and antigen-experienced compartments could not be compared conclusively. Because donor CMV infection status was unknown, age-related changes in expanded clonotypes were potentially confounded. The percentage of naive T cells measured by flow cytometry correlated strongly with observed TCR beta diversity. Observed TCR beta diversity per million T cells fell roughly linearly with age, and a significant reduction was already apparent by age roughly 41.

The protocol used for the library was 5' RACE. The reads were generated on an Illumina HiSeq 2500. A second PCR of roughly 6 to 12 cycles was performed with a sample-barcoded 5' primer and a J-beta primer mix. A template-switch 5' adaptor carrying 12 random nucleotides introduced a unique molecular identifier onto each TCR beta cDNA molecule. Each sample yielded at least 2.5 million CDR3-containing paired-end reads. The Mint cDNA synthesis kit, primed by a TRBC-specific oligonucleotide, was used to synthesize first-strand cDNA from all RNA. After uracil-DNA glycosylase treatment, a first 18-cycle PCR used universal primers M1SS and BC2_uni_R on all cDNA. In the authors' own workflow: Each sample was normalized by randomly selecting 1 million high-quality reads, each carrying a distinct molecular identifier. Reads sharing molecular identifiers were discarded rather than binned into consensus sequences. MiTCR, with a Q25 quality threshold and the strictest error-elimination algorithm, was used for CDR3 identification, clonotype clustering and error correction. A nonparametric unseen species model using Euler transformation provided a lower-bound estimate of total TCR beta diversity. The public sequencing data were trimmed at Q25 with fastp and processed into clonotypes with MiXCR by TCRdb, which kept only in-frame beta chains. Every CDR3 protein is listed once, alongside the most common genes and DNA of its rows. TCRdb assigned the V and J calls; the authors' analysis was not used. A total of around 1.5 million distinct CDR3 sequences appear in this sample, 42% of them only once. 7% to 9% of the sample lies in the top ten.

The V and J segments used are TRBV20-1 and TRBJ2-1; 8 middle bases align to TRBD2. The receptor was derived from a woman under 30 in good health. Sequenced: blood. The CDR3 region reads CSAEGNSGGAGEQFF. The DNA is as follows: TGCAGTGCTGAGGGTAATTCGGGGGGGGCTGGTGAGCAGTTCTTC.